The rows below give T cell receptor beta chains drawn from one sample of a study of blood T cell repertoires in COVID-19. The data were produced by immunoSEQ multiplex PCR, yet TCRdb's version contains in-frame clones alone and is incomplete. The data contain roughly 300,000 clones, 70% to 90% of them seen just once; the ten biggest clones take up around 4.6%. Sequenced: PBMCs or T cells enriched from blood (not recorded which). The receptors shown here come from a man under 40 who had recovered from COVID-19. Both conserved end residues are part of each CDR3. A D gene is named only where the DNA matches it firmly. Size values are once, few and many counts, or a class for expanded clones, and some rows have none.

>TRBD1|few|TRBJ1-1|TRBV7-6
CASSLGGTGDTEAFF
TGTGCCAGCAGCTTAGGAGGGACAGGGGACACTGAAGCTTTCTTT
>TRBD1|-|TRBJ1-2|TRBV6-5
CASRPEGGRGMIYTF
TGTGCCAGCAGACCGGAAGGGGGCCGGGGGATGATTTACACCTTC
>TRBD2|-|TRBJ2-7|TRBV5-1
CASSLLTSGSSYEQYF
TGCGCCAGCAGCTTGCTAACTAGCGGGAGTTCCTACGAGCAGTACTTC
>TRBD1|once|TRBJ1-2|TRBV5-6
CASSFGGTGRNGGYTF
TGTGCCAGCAGCTTCGGCGGGACAGGGCGAAATGGGGGCTACACCTTC
>TRBD1|-|TRBJ2-3|TRBV5-4
CASSLAGQGVADTQYF
TGTGCCAGCAGCTTGGCCGGACAGGGGGTGGCAGATACGCAGTATTTT
>TRBD1|-|TRBJ1-3|TRBV6-5
CASRPHRGSGNTIYF
TGTGCCAGCAGACCCCACAGGGGCTCTGGAAACACCATATATTTT
>-|-|TRBJ2-3|TRBV6-5
CASSGGGARDTQYF
TGTGCCAGCAGCGGAGGAGGGGCGCGAGATACGCAGTATTTT
>TRBD1|-|TRBJ1-5|TRBV6-2/TRBV6-3
CASSPDRETQPQHF
TGTGCCAGCAGCCCGGACAGGGAAACTCAGCCCCAGCATTTT
>-|-|TRBJ1-2|TRBV6-1
CASSELGAGGTSGYTF
TGTGCCAGCAGTGAACTCGGGGCGGGAGGGACATCTGGCTACACCTTC
>TRBD2|-|TRBJ2-1|TRBV24-1
CATTDWGGEQFF
TGTGCCACCACCGATTGGGGGGGAGAGCAGTTCTTC
>TRBD1|-|TRBJ1-2|TRBV6-6
CASSYGTGGQDGYTF
TGTGCCAGCAGTTATGGGACAGGGGGCCAGGATGGCTACACCTTC
>-|-|TRBJ2-2|TRBV9
CASSVGGDRELFF
TGTGCCAGCAGCGTAGGGGGGGATAGGGAGCTGTTTTTT
>TRBD2|-|TRBJ2-2|TRBV9
CASSVEGAGGPGGTGELFF
TGTGCCAGCAGCGTAGAGGGAGCGGGGGGGCCGGGCGGCACCGGGGAGCTGTTTTTT
>TRBD2|-|TRBJ2-1|TRBV2
CASSPKGGGAVNEQFF
TGTGCCAGCAGCCCAAAGGGCGGGGGGGCCGTCAATGAGCAGTTCTTC
>TRBD1|-|TRBJ2-5|TRBV3-1/TRBV3-2
CASSQDRGQARKETQYF
TGTGCCAGCAGCCAAGATAGGGGACAGGCCCGCAAAGAGACCCAGTACTTC
>TRBD1|few|TRBJ2-5|TRBV19
CATHPGQGYQETQYF
TGTGCCACCCATCCGGGACAGGGTTATCAAGAGACCCAGTACTTC
>-|once|TRBJ1-5|TRBV6-1
CASSEQGGGQPQHF
TGTGCCAGCAGTGAACAGGGTGGTGGTCAGCCCCAGCATTTT
>TRBD1|-|TRBJ2-7|TRBV15
CATTYSTGTGAEQYF
TGTGCCACGACCTACTCAACCGGGACAGGGGCCGAGCAGTACTTC
>TRBD1|-|TRBJ1-2|TRBV6-5
CASSYGVTGGVYGYTF
TGTGCCAGCAGTTACGGGGTCACAGGGGGGGTCTATGGCTACACCTTC
>TRBD2|-|TRBJ2-4|TRBV4-1
CASRPTTSGGDIQYF
TGCGCCAGCAGACCTACGACTAGCGGGGGGGATATTCAGTACTTC
>-|-|TRBJ1-5|TRBV10-3
CAISDQRTDNQPQHF
TGTGCCATCAGTGACCAGAGGACAGATAATCAGCCCCAGCATTTT
>TRBD1|-|TRBJ1-5|TRBV28
CASISDRGKPQHF
TGTGCCAGCATATCTGACAGGGGGAAGCCCCAGCATTTT
>-|-|TRBJ2-3|TRBV29-1
CSIVSRGNNADTQYF
TGCAGCATCGTCTCGCGAGGAAACAACGCAGATACGCAGTATTTT
>TRBD2|-|TRBJ2-7|TRBV27
CASSHPAGKYEQYF
TGTGCCAGCAGTCATCCAGCGGGAAAATACGAGCAGTACTTC
>TRBD1|-|TRBJ1-1|TRBV2
CASSIRQGENTEAFF
TGTGCCAGCAGTATCCGACAGGGGGAGAACACTGAAGCTTTCTTT
>-|-|TRBJ1-2|TRBV5-6
CASSLRGNTNYGYTF
TGTGCCAGCAGCTTGAGGGGAAACACTAACTATGGCTACACCTTC
>-|-|TRBJ1-1|TRBV12-3/TRBV12-4
CASSLGLGGRAFF
TGTGCCAGCAGTTTAGGCTTGGGGGGGAGAGCTTTCTTT
>-|-|TRBJ1-4|TRBV14
CASSLRGPTNEKLFF
TGTGCCAGCAGCCTCAGGGGCCCCACTAATGAAAAACTGTTTTTT
>-|-|TRBJ1-2|TRBV2
CASSVTNGGYRGYTF
TGTGCCAGCAGTGTGACAAATGGGGGGTATCGAGGCTACACCTTC
>-|-|TRBJ1-2|TRBV27
CASGYHGTPPGYTF
TGTGCCAGCGGATATCACGGGACTCCGCCCGGCTACACCTTC
>-|-|TRBJ2-7|TRBV28
CASSLPGSYEQYF
TGTGCCAGCAGTTTACCGGGCTCCTACGAGCAGTACTTC
>-|-|TRBJ1-6|TRBV7-9
CASSLGAGDASPLHF
TGTGCCAGCAGCTTAGGGGCAGGGGATGCTTCACCCCTCCACTTT
>-|few|TRBJ2-7|TRBV7-9
CASRGLSGLGYEQYF
TGTGCCAGCAGAGGACTGTCCGGACTTGGTTACGAGCAGTACTTC
>TRBD1|-|TRBJ2-2|TRBV7-2
CASRWDRGRPDTGELFF
TGTGCCAGCCGTTGGGACAGGGGGCGCCCGGACACCGGGGAGCTGTTTTTT
>TRBD2|-|TRBJ2-7|TRBV6-5
CASSYSSSGAYEQYF
TGTGCCAGCAGTTACTCGTCTAGCGGAGCCTACGAGCAGTACTTC
>-|-|TRBJ2-3|TRBV11-2
CASSLGLVVTDTQYF
TGTGCCAGCAGCTTAGGACTAGTCGTCACAGATACGCAGTATTTT
>-|-|TRBJ1-3|TRBV28
CASSLSQSLSGNTIYF
TGTGCCAGCAGTCTATCACAGAGCCTTTCTGGAAACACCATATATTTT
>-|-|TRBJ2-3|TRBV3-1/TRBV3-2
CASSQEPTTDTQYF
TGTGCCAGCAGCCAAGAGCCTACCACAGATACGCAGTATTTT
>TRBD1|-|TRBJ1-2|TRBV5-1
CASSLADRADGYTF
TGCGCCAGCAGCTTGGCCGACAGGGCTGATGGCTACACCTTC
>-|-|TRBJ1-4|TRBV12-2
CASRLAPGEFNTNEKLFF
TGTGCAAGTCGCTTAGCTCCCGGGGAATTCAACACTAATGAAAAACTGTTTTTT
>TRBD1|-|TRBJ1-6|TRBV7-9
CASSVTGDSPLHF
TGTGCCAGCAGCGTAACAGGGGATTCACCCCTCCACTTT
>TRBD1|-|TRBJ1-5|TRBV3-1/TRBV3-2
CASSLGQGGQPQHF
TGTGCCAGCAGCCTAGGACAGGGCGGTCAGCCCCAGCATTTT
>-|-|TRBJ1-1|TRBV7-8
CASSLESSAPGTEAFF
TGTGCCAGCAGCTTAGAGAGCTCCGCTCCGGGGACTGAAGCTTTCTTT
>-|-|TRBJ2-1|TRBV20-1
CSAILNEQFF
TGCAGTGCTATTCTCAATGAGCAGTTCTTC
>-|-|TRBJ1-5|TRBV2
CASIPDTGNQPQHF
TGTGCCAGCATCCCCGACACGGGCAATCAGCCCCAGCATTTT
>TRBD2|-|TRBJ2-5|TRBV5-6
CASSLVSSGGSEKTQYF
TGTGCCAGCAGCTTGGTTTCTAGCGGGGGTTCGGAAAAGACCCAGTACTTC
>-|-|TRBJ1-1|TRBV12-3/TRBV12-4
CASSPRGGVEAFF
TGTGCCAGCAGCCCGCGGGGCGGGGTTGAAGCTTTCTTT
>TRBD1|-|TRBJ2-2|TRBV30
CAWIRGDRAPGELFF
TGTGCCTGGATCAGAGGCGACAGGGCCCCCGGGGAGCTGTTTTTT
>-|-|TRBJ1-6|TRBV7-2
CASSLAYRSGNSPLHF
TGTGCCAGCAGCTTAGCTTATAGGTCAGGCAATTCACCCCTCCACTTT
>-|-|TRBJ1-2|TRBV19
CASSMGKPGRYGYTF
TGTGCCAGTAGTATGGGAAAACCAGGGCGCTATGGCTACACCTTC
>-|-|TRBJ2-7|TRBV12-3/TRBV12-4
CASKLDGSYEQYF
TGTGCCAGCAAGCTAGACGGTTCCTACGAGCAGTACTTC
>-|few|TRBJ1-2|TRBV2
CASSGQVGYTF
TGTGCCAGCAGTGGACAGGTGGGCTACACCTTC
>TRBD1|-|TRBJ2-1|TRBV27
CALERWRSGTGNNEQFF
TGTGCCCTAGAAAGGTGGAGATCCGGGACAGGGAACAATGAGCAGTTCTTC
>-|once|TRBJ2-3|TRBV24-1
CATGGGADTQYF
TGTGCCACGGGGGGGGGCGCGGATACGCAGTATTTT
>-|-|TRBJ1-2|TRBV5-8
CASSLGLDGYTF
TGTGCCAGCAGCTTAGGACTGGATGGCTACACCTTC
>TRBD2|-|TRBJ2-7|TRBV27
CASSLFRGLAGSYEQYF
TGTGCCAGCAGTTTATTCCGGGGACTAGCGGGGAGCTACGAGCAGTACTTC
>-|-|TRBJ1-2|TRBV21-1
CASSTPGQGIYGYTF
TGTGCCAGCAGCACCCCGGGACAGGGTATCTATGGCTACACCTTC
>-|few|TRBJ1-2|TRBV4-2
CASSPARETNYGYTF
TGTGCCAGCAGCCCTGCCAGGGAAACAAACTATGGCTACACCTTC
>-|once|TRBJ2-3|TRBV19
CASSIQRGTDTQYF
TGTGCCAGTAGTATCCAGCGGGGCACAGATACGCAGTATTTT